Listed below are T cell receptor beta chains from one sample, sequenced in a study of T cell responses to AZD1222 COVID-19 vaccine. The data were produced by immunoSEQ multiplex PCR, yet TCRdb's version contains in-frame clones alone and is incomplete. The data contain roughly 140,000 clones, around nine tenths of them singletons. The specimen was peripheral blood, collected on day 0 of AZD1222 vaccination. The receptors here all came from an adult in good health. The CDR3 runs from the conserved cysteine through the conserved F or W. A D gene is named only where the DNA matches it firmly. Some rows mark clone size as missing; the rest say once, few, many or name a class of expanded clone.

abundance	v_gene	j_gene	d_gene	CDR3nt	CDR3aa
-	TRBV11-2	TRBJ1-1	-	TGTGCCAGCACGAACAGACCGAACACTGAAGCTTTCTTT	CASTNRPNTEAFF
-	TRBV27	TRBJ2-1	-	TGTGCCAGCAGTTCCCTAGTAGGGGAAGGGTACAATGAGCAGTTCTTC	CASSSLVGEGYNEQFF
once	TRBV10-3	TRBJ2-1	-	TGTGCCATTTCGCCCGCATCCTACAATGAGCAGTTCTTC	CAISPASYNEQFF
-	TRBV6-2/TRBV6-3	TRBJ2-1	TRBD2	TGTGCCAGCAGTCCAGCGGGAATCTACAATGAGCAGTTCTTC	CASSPAGIYNEQFF
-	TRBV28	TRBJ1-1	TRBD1	TGTGCCAGCAGTTTATGGGGGACAGGCGAGAACACTGAAGCTTTCTTT	CASSLWGTGENTEAFF
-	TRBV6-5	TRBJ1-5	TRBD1	TGTGCCAGCAGGCCGGGACAGGGAAATTATCAGCCCCAGCATTTT	CASRPGQGNYQPQHF
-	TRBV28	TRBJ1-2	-	TGTGCCAGCAGTTCTCCTGGGGGTAATAACTATGGCTACACCTTC	CASSSPGGNNYGYTF
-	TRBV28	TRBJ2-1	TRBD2	TGTGCCAGCAGTTTGGGGGTAGCGGGAGTAGGAAATGAGCAGTTCTTC	CASSLGVAGVGNEQFF
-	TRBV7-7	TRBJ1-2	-	TGTGCTACCGGGTGGTGGGGGCGCGACTATGGCTACACCTTC	CATGWWGRDYGYTF
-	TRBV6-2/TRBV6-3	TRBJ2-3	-	TGTGCCAGCAGTGACGGGACACCGACGGATACGCAGTATTTT	CASSDGTPTDTQYF
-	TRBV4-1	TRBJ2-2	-	TGCGCCAGCAGCCCGAGAGGGATAAGTTTCACCGGGGAGCTGTTTTTT	CASSPRGISFTGELFF
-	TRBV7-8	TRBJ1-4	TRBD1	TGTGCCAGCAGGAAATCGAGGGGGACAGGGGGTGAAAAACTGTTTTTT	CASRKSRGTGGEKLFF
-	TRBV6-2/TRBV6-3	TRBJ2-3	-	TGTGCCAGCAGTTCCGGGCGGGTCAACACAGATACGCAGTATTTT	CASSSGRVNTDTQYF
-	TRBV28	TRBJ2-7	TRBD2	TGTGCCAGCAGTTCCCCGGGGGGGGGAGGATCCTACGAGCAGTACTTC	CASSSPGGGGSYEQYF
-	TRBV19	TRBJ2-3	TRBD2	TGTGCCAGTCCCGAAACACTAGCGGGAGAGGGGAGCACAGATACGCAGTATTTT	CASPETLAGEGSTDTQYF
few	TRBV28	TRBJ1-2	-	TGTGCCAGCAGTTTAAGAAATTATGGCTACACCTTC	CASSLRNYGYTF
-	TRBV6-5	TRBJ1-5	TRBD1	TGTGCCAGCAGGGGACAGGCGGCGATTCGACAGCCCCAGCATTTT	CASRGQAAIRQPQHF
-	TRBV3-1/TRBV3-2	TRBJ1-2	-	TGTGCCAGCGGGTTACAGGGTTATGGCTACACCTTC	CASGLQGYGYTF
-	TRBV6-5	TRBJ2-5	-	TGTGCCAGCAGTTACCATCGACAGGGAGGGACCCAGTACTTC	CASSYHRQGGTQYF
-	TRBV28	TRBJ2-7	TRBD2	TGTGCCAGCAGTTTCGAGCGGGAAGGCGTCTACGAGCAGTACTTC	CASSFEREGVYEQYF
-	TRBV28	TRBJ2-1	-	TGTGCCAGCAGCCAGCTCCCCCTTATTGATAAGAATGAGCAGTTCTTC	CASSQLPLIDKNEQFF
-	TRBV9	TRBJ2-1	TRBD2	TGTGCCAGCAGCTTCGGGTGGGGCGGGAGTAAGGGTAATGAGCAGTTCTTC	CASSFGWGGSKGNEQFF
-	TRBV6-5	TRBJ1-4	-	TGTGCCAGCAGTCGTTTTCAGGGTAACGAAAAACTGTTTTTT	CASSRFQGNEKLFF
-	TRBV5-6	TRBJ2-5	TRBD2	TGTGCCAGCAGCTTGGGTCTAGCGGGAGATCCAGAGACCCAGTACTTC	CASSLGLAGDPETQYF
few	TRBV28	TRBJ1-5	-	TGTGCCAGCGGCTCGGGGATCAATCAGCCCCAGCATTTT	CASGSGINQPQHF
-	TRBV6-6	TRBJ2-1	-	TGTGCCAGCATCCTCGGCCCCTCCTACAATGAGCAGTTCTTC	CASILGPSYNEQFF
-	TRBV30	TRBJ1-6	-	TGTGCCTGGAATGCGCGGAATAATTCACCCCTCCACTTT	CAWNARNNSPLHF
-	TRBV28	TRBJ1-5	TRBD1	TGTGCCAGCAGTTTCCCGAACAGGGGTAGTCAGCCCCAGCATTTT	CASSFPNRGSQPQHF
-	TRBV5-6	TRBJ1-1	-	TGTGCCAGCAGCTTAGGGGAGAACACTGAAGCTTTCTTT	CASSLGENTEAFF
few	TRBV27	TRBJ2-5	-	TGTGCCAGCAGTTTATCTGTACAAGAGACCCAGTACTTC	CASSLSVQETQYF
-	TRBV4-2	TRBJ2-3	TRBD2	TGTGCCAGCAGCTCCGGACTAGCGGGAGCTAGGGATACGCAGTATTTT	CASSSGLAGARDTQYF
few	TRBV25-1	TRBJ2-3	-	TGTGCCAGCAGTAGCCAACAGGGTACAGATACGCAGTATTTT	CASSSQQGTDTQYF